This T cell receptor beta chain emerged from a study of cytomegalovirus exposure and HLA in healthy donors. PCR employed 60 Vbeta and 13 Jbeta primers. Some clones are missing from TCRdb's copy, which holds only in-frame ones; the method was immunoSEQ multiplex PCR. The sample carries over 100,000 clones, around 79% recorded once. CDR3 length: 15 amino acids. With 1 base removed from V and 3 bases from J, the gap between germline ends came to 13 bases. From germline, CDR1 is SGHRS and CDR2 YFSETQ. The sequencing input was PBMCs. The chain couples TRBV5-1 to TRBJ1-1; maybe TRBD1 (6 bases). This clonotype was obtained from a woman in her 30s in good health and CMV-seropositive. CDR3 sequence: CASSLKAGADTEAFF. In nucleotides, the CDR3 is TGCGCCAGCAGCTTGAAGGCAGGGGCGGACACTGAAGCTTTCTTT.